The present entry profiles one T cell receptor (beta chain) with its context. The data belong to a study of shared clonotypes between healthy human individuals. Profiled with immunoSEQ multiplex PCR; TCRdb holds only in-frame clones, not every one. The sample gives roughly 1,000,000 clones, approximately 78% of which show up once; 0.5% to 0.6% is in the top ten. The germline CDR1 and CDR2 sequences are SGDLS and YYNGEE. V was clipped by 2 bases and J by 6 bases; unmatched bases: 4. The CDR3 runs 16 residues. The sequence was collected from a man younger than 35 in good health. Some clones in this sample may be carry-over from other donors' samples. The sample consisted of memory CD4+ T cells from PBMCs. Subset denoted: CD45RA-negative fraction. This chain joins TRBV9 and TRBJ2-1; the match to TRBD2 covers 14 bases. CDR3 protein: CASSVGLAGVGNEQFF. Here the CDR3 DNA reads TGTGCCAGCAGCGTGGGACTAGCGGGAGTCGGCAATGAGCAGTTCTTC.